These T cell receptor beta chains were read from a single sample in a study of identical twins. TCRdb re-called the 5' RACE reads with MiXCR, one entry per CDR3 protein. The sample comprises about 200,000 distinct CDR3 sequences, roughly 15% of which are singletons, and 35% to 45% rests with the top ten. This same sample was also taken into another study, of T cells expressing NK-cell markers.

Sequenced sample: CD8+ T cells sorted from blood. The receptors shown here come from a young woman in good health. Each CDR3 is given with its conserved first and last residue. D genes are given only for firm matches. Clone size is shown for a subset of rows, as once, few, many or a class of expanded clone.

clone size: .
V gene: TRBV9
D gene: TRBD2
J gene: TRBJ2-2
CDR3 protein: CASSASGDNTGELFF
CDR3 DNA: TGTGCCAGCAGCGCTAGCGGGGATAACACCGGGGAGCTGTTTTTT

clone size: few
V gene: TRBV12-3/TRBV12-4
D gene: TRBD1
J gene: TRBJ2-3
CDR3 protein: CASSFAPGGRTDTQYF
CDR3 DNA: TGTGCCAGCAGTTTCGCCCCAGGGGGTCGCACAGATACGCAGTATTTT

clone size: .
V gene: TRBV7-9
D gene: TRBD1
J gene: TRBJ2-7
CDR3 protein: CASSRGTGGEQYF
CDR3 DNA: TGTGCCAGCAGCCGCGGGACAGGGGGTGAGCAGTACTTC

clone size: .
V gene: TRBV9
D gene: .
J gene: TRBJ2-5
CDR3 protein: CASSASGAQETQYF
CDR3 DNA: TGTGCCAGCAGCGCGTCGGGGGCCCAGGAGACCCAGTACTTC

clone size: .
V gene: TRBV6-1
D gene: .
J gene: TRBJ2-1
CDR3 protein: CASSPTSSGEQFF
CDR3 DNA: TGTGCCAGCAGTCCTACTAGCTCCGGTGAGCAGTTCTTC

clone size: .
V gene: TRBV27
D gene: .
J gene: TRBJ2-3
CDR3 protein: CASSSGDLSTDTQYF
CDR3 DNA: TGTGCCAGCAGCTCAGGGGATTTGAGCACAGATACGCAGTATTTT

clone size: .
V gene: TRBV7-7
D gene: TRBD1
J gene: TRBJ2-2
CDR3 protein: CASSPRTGGFLGTGELFF
CDR3 DNA: TGTGCCAGCAGCCCCCGGACAGGGGGTTTCTTAGGCACCGGGGAGCTGTTTTTT

clone size: .
V gene: TRBV10-3
D gene: TRBD1
J gene: TRBJ2-7
CDR3 protein: CAINPDRGTYEQYF
CDR3 DNA: TGTGCCATCAACCCAGACAGGGGGACCTACGAGCAGTACTTC

clone size: few
V gene: TRBV27
D gene: TRBD2
J gene: TRBJ2-4
CDR3 protein: CASSSGWGRGNIQYF
CDR3 DNA: TGTGCCAGCAGTTCCGGGTGGGGGAGGGGAAACATTCAGTACTTC

clone size: .
V gene: TRBV6-6
D gene: .
J gene: TRBJ2-7
CDR3 protein: CASSPGLGYEQYF
CDR3 DNA: TGTGCCAGCAGCCCAGGACTTGGGTACGAGCAGTACTTC

clone size: .
V gene: TRBV9
D gene: TRBD2
J gene: TRBJ2-7
CDR3 protein: CASSPRTSGSHEQYF
CDR3 DNA: TGTGCCAGCAGCCCCCGGACTAGCGGGAGTCACGAGCAGTACTTC

clone size: few
V gene: TRBV29-1
D gene: TRBD2
J gene: TRBJ2-3
CDR3 protein: CSVARTSGGPDTQYF
CDR3 DNA: TGCAGCGTTGCCCGGACTAGCGGGGGACCAGATACGCAGTATTTT

clone size: few
V gene: TRBV27
D gene: TRBD2
J gene: TRBJ2-1
CDR3 protein: CASSLIGGAGSGEQFF
CDR3 DNA: TGTGCCAGCAGTTTAATCGGGGGGGCCGGATCGGGTGAGCAGTTCTTC

clone size: .
V gene: TRBV5-1
D gene: TRBD2
J gene: TRBJ2-2
CDR3 protein: CASSSASGGTNTGELFF
CDR3 DNA: TGCGCCAGCAGCTCCGCTAGCGGGGGAACGAACACCGGGGAGCTGTTTTTT

clone size: few
V gene: TRBV7-9
D gene: .
J gene: TRBJ2-7
CDR3 protein: CASSRTSTGRYEQYF
CDR3 DNA: TGTGCCAGCAGCCGAACTTCGACAGGGAGGTACGAGCAGTACTTC

clone size: .
V gene: TRBV6-1
D gene: TRBD2
J gene: TRBJ2-1
CDR3 protein: CASTGGDGREQFF
CDR3 DNA: TGTGCCAGCACCGGAGGGGACGGGAGGGAGCAGTTCTTC

clone size: few
V gene: TRBV19
D gene: .
J gene: TRBJ1-1
CDR3 protein: CASTRALNTEAFF
CDR3 DNA: TGTGCCAGCACAAGAGCCTTGAACACTGAAGCTTTCTTT

clone size: .
V gene: TRBV6-5
D gene: .
J gene: TRBJ2-1
CDR3 protein: CASSTPGSSREQFF
CDR3 DNA: TGTGCCAGCAGTACCCCGGGGTCTAGCCGCGAGCAGTTCTTC

clone size: .
V gene: TRBV19
D gene: TRBD2
J gene: TRBJ2-1
CDR3 protein: CASRGGRGLNPFF
CDR3 DNA: TGTGCCAGTAGGGGGGGACGGGGACTAAACCCGTTCTTC

clone size: .
V gene: TRBV11-1
D gene: .
J gene: TRBJ2-1
CDR3 protein: CASSSSAAVAGISYNEQFF
CDR3 DNA: TGTGCCAGCAGCTCCTCCGCGGCTGTGGCGGGTATCTCCTACAATGAGCAGTTCTTC

clone size: few
V gene: TRBV25-1
D gene: TRBD1
J gene: TRBJ2-2
CDR3 protein: CASSPGTGYTGELFF
CDR3 DNA: TGTGCCAGCAGCCCCGGGACAGGTTACACCGGGGAGCTGTTTTTT

clone size: .
V gene: TRBV7-2
D gene: .
J gene: TRBJ2-2
CDR3 protein: CASSQGEWAGVTGELFF
CDR3 DNA: TGTGCCAGCAGCCAGGGGGAGTGGGCGGGGGTTACCGGGGAGCTGTTTTTT

clone size: few
V gene: TRBV12-3/TRBV12-4
D gene: .
J gene: TRBJ2-3
CDR3 protein: CASSRTTAGSRTDTQYF
CDR3 DNA: TGTGCCAGCAGTCGAACGACGGCTGGGAGTCGCACAGATACGCAGTATTTT

clone size: .
V gene: TRBV9
D gene: TRBD1
J gene: TRBJ2-7
CDR3 protein: CASGPRTGLNEQYF
CDR3 DNA: TGTGCCAGCGGACCAAGGACAGGGCTTAACGAGCAGTACTTC

clone size: .
V gene: TRBV15
D gene: .
J gene: TRBJ2-7
CDR3 protein: CATSTTQTYEQYF
CDR3 DNA: TGTGCCACCAGCACGACACAAACCTACGAGCAGTACTTC

clone size: .
V gene: TRBV3-1
D gene: .
J gene: TRBJ2-4
CDR3 protein: CASSQGQLRDAENIQYF
CDR3 DNA: TGTGCCAGCAGCCAGGGCCAACTCCGGGACGCTGAAAACATTCAGTACTTC

clone size: few
V gene: TRBV5-6
D gene: .
J gene: TRBJ2-7
CDR3 protein: CASSPQGTYEQYF
CDR3 DNA: TGTGCCAGCAGCCCCCAGGGTACCTACGAGCAGTACTTC

clone size: .
V gene: TRBV20-1
D gene: .
J gene: TRBJ1-5
CDR3 protein: CSAPAGGSNQPQHF
CDR3 DNA: TGCAGTGCCCCGGCCGGGGGGAGCAATCAGCCCCAGCATTTT

clone size: .
V gene: TRBV5-6
D gene: .
J gene: TRBJ2-1
CDR3 protein: CASSLGETYNEQFF
CDR3 DNA: TGTGCCAGCAGCTTGGGGGAAACCTACAATGAGCAGTTCTTC

clone size: .
V gene: TRBV12-3/TRBV12-4
D gene: .
J gene: TRBJ2-1
CDR3 protein: CASSGPPPVSYNEQFF
CDR3 DNA: TGTGCCAGCAGTGGGCCGCCCCCCGTCTCTTACAATGAGCAGTTCTTC

clone size: .
V gene: TRBV3-1
D gene: .
J gene: TRBJ1-1
CDR3 protein: CASCQERGTLFEAFF
CDR3 DNA: TGTGCCAGCTGCCAAGAAAGGGGGACTCTTTTTGAAGCTTTCTTT

clone size: .
V gene: TRBV12-3/TRBV12-4
D gene: .
J gene: TRBJ1-1
CDR3 protein: CASSFRTPPGTEAFF
CDR3 DNA: TGTGCCAGCAGTTTCCGGACGCCCCCGGGCACTGAAGCTTTCTTT

clone size: few
V gene: TRBV7-2
D gene: .
J gene: TRBJ1-1
CDR3 protein: CASSEDSYTEAFF
CDR3 DNA: TGTGCCAGCAGCGAAGACAGCTACACTGAAGCTTTCTTT

clone size: few
V gene: TRBV20-1
D gene: TRBD2
J gene: TRBJ2-2
CDR3 protein: CSARDQTSGGPTGELFF
CDR3 DNA: TGCAGTGCTAGAGATCAGACTAGCGGGGGGCCGACCGGGGAGCTGTTTTTT

clone size: few
V gene: TRBV7-9
D gene: TRBD1
J gene: TRBJ1-5
CDR3 protein: CASRTGWDQPQHF
CDR3 DNA: TGTGCCAGCAGGACAGGGTGGGACCAGCCCCAGCATTTT

clone size: many
V gene: TRBV29-1
D gene: .
J gene: TRBJ2-1
CDR3 protein: CSVHGYNEQFF
CDR3 DNA: TGCAGCGTCCACGGATACAATGAGCAGTTCTTC

clone size: few
V gene: TRBV30
D gene: .
J gene: TRBJ2-1
CDR3 protein: CAWKTGGPDNEQFF
CDR3 DNA: TGTGCCTGGAAGACTGGAGGGCCCGACAATGAGCAGTTCTTC

clone size: .
V gene: TRBV2
D gene: .
J gene: TRBJ1-4
CDR3 protein: CASSEWPQGTNEKLFF
CDR3 DNA: TGTGCCAGCAGTGAATGGCCCCAGGGGACTAATGAAAAACTGTTTTTT

clone size: .
V gene: TRBV20-1
D gene: TRBD1
J gene: TRBJ1-1
CDR3 protein: CSARLRDRGPRAFF
CDR3 DNA: TGCAGTGCTAGACTTCGGGACAGGGGGCCAAGAGCTTTCTTT

clone size: few
V gene: TRBV9
D gene: .
J gene: TRBJ2-7
CDR3 protein: CASSPGGGSYEQYF
CDR3 DNA: TGTGCCAGCAGCCCAGGTGGGGGATCCTACGAGCAGTACTTC

clone size: .
V gene: TRBV14
D gene: .
J gene: TRBJ2-1
CDR3 protein: CASSPDRSSYNEQFF
CDR3 DNA: TGTGCCAGCAGCCCGGATCGCAGCTCCTACAATGAGCAGTTCTTC

clone size: .
V gene: TRBV6-1
D gene: TRBD1
J gene: TRBJ1-1
CDR3 protein: CASSPQGARNTEAFF
CDR3 DNA: TGTGCCAGCAGTCCCCAGGGGGCGAGAAACACTGAAGCTTTCTTT

clone size: few
V gene: TRBV7-9
D gene: TRBD1
J gene: TRBJ2-1
CDR3 protein: CASSLVGTAPYNEQFF
CDR3 DNA: TGTGCCAGCAGCTTAGTTGGGACAGCCCCCTACAATGAGCAGTTCTTC

clone size: .
V gene: TRBV5-5
D gene: .
J gene: TRBJ2-1
CDR3 protein: CASSFTTSSYNEQFF
CDR3 DNA: TGTGCCAGCAGCTTCACGACGAGCTCCTACAATGAGCAGTTCTTC

clone size: few
V gene: TRBV5-5
D gene: TRBD1
J gene: TRBJ1-1
CDR3 protein: CASIPRGTGQWNTEAFF
CDR3 DNA: TGTGCCAGCATCCCCCGGGGGACAGGGCAATGGAACACTGAAGCTTTCTTT

clone size: .
V gene: TRBV27
D gene: .
J gene: TRBJ2-3
CDR3 protein: CASKYAFVGADTQYF
CDR3 DNA: TGTGCCAGCAAATACGCCTTCGTTGGGGCAGATACGCAGTATTTT

clone size: .
V gene: TRBV12-3/TRBV12-4
D gene: .
J gene: TRBJ2-2
CDR3 protein: CASSWPGELFF
CDR3 DNA: TGTGCCAGCAGTTGGCCCGGGGAGCTGTTTTTT

clone size: few
V gene: TRBV25-1
D gene: .
J gene: TRBJ1-1
CDR3 protein: CASSDGGGAFF
CDR3 DNA: TGTGCCAGCAGTGATGGCGGGGGAGCTTTCTTT

clone size: .
V gene: TRBV7-2
D gene: .
J gene: TRBJ2-7
CDR3 protein: CASSFSLVGEQYF
CDR3 DNA: TGTGCCAGCAGCTTTTCCTTAGTCGGCGAGCAGTACTTC

clone size: few
V gene: TRBV19
D gene: .
J gene: TRBJ1-2
CDR3 protein: CASSMPPTRGIGYGYTF
CDR3 DNA: TGTGCCAGTAGTATGCCCCCAACCAGGGGAATTGGCTATGGCTACACCTTC

clone size: .
V gene: TRBV6-5
D gene: .
J gene: TRBJ1-6
CDR3 protein: CASSYLNDSPLHF
CDR3 DNA: TGTGCCAGCAGTTACCTCAACGATTCACCCCTCCACTTT

clone size: .
V gene: TRBV20-1
D gene: .
J gene: TRBJ2-7
CDR3 protein: CSADLAYEQYF
CDR3 DNA: TGCAGTGCGGACCTAGCCTACGAGCAGTACTTC

clone size: few
V gene: TRBV29-1
D gene: .
J gene: TRBJ2-7
CDR3 protein: CSVDEGYNSYEQYF
CDR3 DNA: TGCAGCGTTGATGAAGGGTACAACTCCTACGAGCAGTACTTC

clone size: few
V gene: TRBV30
D gene: .
J gene: TRBJ2-1
CDR3 protein: CAWTPVGGYQFF
CDR3 DNA: TGTGCCTGGACCCCAGTTGGGGGCTACCAGTTCTTC

clone size: .
V gene: TRBV5-6
D gene: .
J gene: TRBJ1-2
CDR3 protein: CASSLVDGYTF
CDR3 DNA: TGTGCCAGCAGCTTGGTGGATGGCTACACCTTC